This TCR beta chain was observed in a study of T cell repertoires in cytomegalovirus infection. For the study at large: Selected CMV epitopes included recently identified HLA-C-restricted ones as well as well-studied HLA-B-restricted ones. TCR beta signatures that were public indicated CMV infection and matching HLA type. Study-wide results and caveats: Cumulative public TCR beta family frequency identified CMV carriers with the relevant HLA. HLA-C-restricted CMV-specific TCR beta clonotypes were dominant in the ex vivo response.

In the case of this clonotype: What it binds is unknown.

TCRdb used MiXCR to reprocess the reads, holding one entry per CDR3 protein. This repertoire shows a few hundred thousand distinct CDR3 sequences, approximately 40% found once; its top ten account for around 50%. This clonotype originated in a human donor in good health (CMV status not recorded). Some clones in this sample may be carry-over from other donors' samples. The specimen comprised cultured PBMCs, sampled from culture after CMV antigen stimulation.

The CDR3 region is CASSNRDLYEQYF. The CDR3 DNA reads as TGTGCCAGTAGTAACAGGGACCTCTACGAGCAGTACTTC. The chain recombines TRBV19 with TRBJ2-7; a possible D gene is TRBD1 (6 bases). Germline CDR1 reads LNHDA; CDR2 reads SQIVND (reference sequence). This CDR3 spans 13 amino acids. V was pared by 4 bases and J by 3 bases, with 10 bases between.